This record looks at one T cell receptor (beta chain) sequence and its context. Its antigen remains unknown. This sample is part of a study of T-cell memory formation after mild COVID-19. Study-wide points: Those CD4+ clones that contracted were mainly in CM and EM (CD8+ ones in EMRA).

The CDR3 covers 15 residues. CDR1 and CDR2 (germline): LGHNA, YSLEER. The V gene end was trimmed by 4 bases and the J gene end by 2 bases; junction bases not matched to a gene: 6. The TCR alpha and TCR beta cDNA libraries, bearing sample barcodes and UMIs, were generated by 5'RACE using constant-segment primers. TCRdb passed the 5' RACE reads through MiXCR, listing each CDR3 protein once. The table shows under 550,000 distinct CDR3 sequences, with roughly 18% occurring only once. Sequenced material: PBMCs or a T cell subset sorted from them (not recorded which). This TCR derives from a man aged 18 to 30 who had mild COVID-19 (a few samples of this study predate the infection). Cell type and time point are not known. The genes are TRBV4-3 and TRBJ2-3; 7 nucleotides line up with TRBD1. The CDR3 loop is CASSLRQGLTDTQYF. As DNA, the CDR3 is TGCGCCAGCAGCCTTCGACAGGGCCTCACAGATACGCAGTATTTT.